The subject of this entry is one T cell receptor (beta chain). The target antigen is unknown. It was focal radiation plus CTLA-4 blockade with ipilimumab that patients with chemo-refractory metastatic non-small-cell lung cancer received. The CDR3 contains 15 residues. The germline gives CDR1 MNHEY, CDR2 SVGAGI. V lost 0 bases and J lost 0, with 8 bases in between. Using immunoSEQ multiplex PCR, the repertoire was profiled, and TCRdb retains in-frame clones only, with some absent. The table includes over 100,000 clones, roughly 77% detected once. The record originates from a study of radiotherapy plus CTLA-4 blockade in lung cancer. As for the study in general: Patients showed objective responses in over 15% of cases, and disease control was achieved by 31%. Study-level findings and limits: After treatment with radiotherapy plus ipilimumab, TCR clones that came from the tumor expanded in blood. Early shifts in blood T cell clones, with interferon-beta, reportedly predicted response best.

V gene TRBV6-5 combines with J gene TRBJ1-1; a weak D match, TRBD1 (6 bases). The receptor was derived from a human donor with non-small cell lung cancer that progressed on radiotherapy plus ipilimumab. Some clones in this sample may be carry-over from other donors' samples. This specimen was peripheral blood, taken from a patient treated with radiotherapy plus ipilimumab. The CDR3: CASSYSPGVNTEAFF. In DNA form, the CDR3 reads TGTGCCAGCAGTTACTCGCCAGGGGTGAACACTGAAGCTTTCTTT.